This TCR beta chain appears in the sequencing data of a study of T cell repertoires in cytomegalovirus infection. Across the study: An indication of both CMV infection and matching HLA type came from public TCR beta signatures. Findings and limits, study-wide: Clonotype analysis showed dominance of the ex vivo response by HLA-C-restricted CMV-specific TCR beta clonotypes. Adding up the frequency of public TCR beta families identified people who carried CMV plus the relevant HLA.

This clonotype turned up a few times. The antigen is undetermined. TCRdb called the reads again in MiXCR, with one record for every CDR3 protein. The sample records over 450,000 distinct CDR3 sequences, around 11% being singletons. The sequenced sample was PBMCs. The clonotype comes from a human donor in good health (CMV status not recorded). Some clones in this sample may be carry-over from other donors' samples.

The CDR3 DNA is TGTGCCAGCAGTTTTCCCGGGCAGGGGGCGGACGAGCAGTACTTC. It is translated as CASSFPGQGADEQYF. The chain combines TRBV27 with TRBJ2-7; TRBD1 aligns across 8 bases. J lost 5 bases, V lost 3 bases, and 9 bases had no gene match. Germline V gene sequence: CDR1 MNHEY, CDR2 SMNVEV (reference sequence). There are 15 residues in the CDR3.